Each of the 2 T cell receptor beta chains below was sequenced from the same sample in a study of T cell repertoires in cytomegalovirus infection. Their recognized antigens are unknown. TCRdb ran MiXCR on the reads and lists one entry per CDR3 protein. This repertoire shows around 800,000 distinct CDR3 sequences, approximately 30% found once; its top ten account for 12%. The specimen comprised cultured CD8+ T cells from PBMCs, sampled from culture after CMV antigen stimulation. These receptors were taken from a human donor in good health (CMV status not recorded). Some clones in this sample may be carry-over from other donors' samples.

The chain has TRBV11-3 and TRBJ2-1, with D tentatively TRBD2 (7 bases). Trimming shortened V by 3 bases and J by 1 base, and 19 bases separated the two germline ends. This CDR3 contains 18 residues. CDR1 SGHNT and CDR2 YENEEA come from the germline V gene. DNA for the CDR3: TGTGCCAGCAGCTTGAGAGGGGTCGAGGGGGGGTCCTACAATGAGCAGTTCTTC. Encoded protein: CASSLRGVEGGSYNEQFF.

This clonotype came up a few times. This chain joins TRBV7-9 and TRBJ2-1; D might be TRBD1 or TRBD2, each matching 5 bases. Germline lookup yields CDR1 SEHNR and CDR2 FQNEAQ (reference sequence). The CDR3 covers 14 residues. V lost 5 bases and J 5 bases, leaving 13 bases between the germline ends. The CDR3 is CASSHGTIHNEQFF. CDR3 DNA sequence: TGTGCCAGCAGCCACGGGACGATCCACAATGAGCAGTTCTTC.